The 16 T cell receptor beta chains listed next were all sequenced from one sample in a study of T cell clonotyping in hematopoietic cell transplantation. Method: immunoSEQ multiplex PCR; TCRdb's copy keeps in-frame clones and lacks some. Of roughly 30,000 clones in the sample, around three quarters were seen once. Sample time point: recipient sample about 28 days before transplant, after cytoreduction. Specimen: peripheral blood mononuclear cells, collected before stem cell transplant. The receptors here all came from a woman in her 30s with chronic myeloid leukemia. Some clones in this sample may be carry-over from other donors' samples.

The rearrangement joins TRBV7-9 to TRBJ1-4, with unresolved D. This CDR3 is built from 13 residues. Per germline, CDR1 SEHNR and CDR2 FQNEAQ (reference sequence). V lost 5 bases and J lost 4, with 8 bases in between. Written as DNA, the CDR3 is TGTGCCAGCAGCCCGGGTTATAATGAAAAACTGTTTTTT. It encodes CASSPGYNEKLFF.

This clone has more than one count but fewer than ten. CDR3: CAISEGTGGSADTQYF. In nucleotides, the CDR3 is TGTGCCATCAGTGAGGGGACGGGGGGATCGGCAGATACGCAGTATTTT. V usage is TRBV10-3 and J usage is TRBJ2-3; 7 nucleotides agree with TRBD2. This CDR3 is built from 16 residues. The V and J ends lost 2 bases and 4 bases, in that order; junction bases with no gene match: 9. Germline loops: CDR1 ENHRY, CDR2 SYGVKD.

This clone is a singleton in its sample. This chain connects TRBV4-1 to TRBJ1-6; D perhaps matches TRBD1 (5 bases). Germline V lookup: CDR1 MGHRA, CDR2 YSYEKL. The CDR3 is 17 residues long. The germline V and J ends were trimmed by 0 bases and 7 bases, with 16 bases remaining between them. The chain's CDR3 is CASSQEGRGSTNSPLHF. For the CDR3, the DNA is TGCGCCAGCAGCCAAGAGGGTCGGGGCAGCACGAATTCACCCCTCCACTTT.

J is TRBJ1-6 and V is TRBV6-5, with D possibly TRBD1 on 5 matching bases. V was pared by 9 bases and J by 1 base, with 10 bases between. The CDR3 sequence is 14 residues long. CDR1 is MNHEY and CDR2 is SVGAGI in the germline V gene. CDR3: CARQGGSYNSPLHF. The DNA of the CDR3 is TGTGCCAGGCAGGGAGGATCCTATAATTCACCCCTCCACTTT.

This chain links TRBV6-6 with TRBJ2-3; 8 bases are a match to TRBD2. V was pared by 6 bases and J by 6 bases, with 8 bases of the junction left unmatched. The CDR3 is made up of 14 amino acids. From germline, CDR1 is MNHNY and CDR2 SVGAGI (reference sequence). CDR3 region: CASSPAGARDTQYF. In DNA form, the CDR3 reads TGTGCCAGCAGCCCAGCGGGGGCACGCGATACGCAGTATTTT.

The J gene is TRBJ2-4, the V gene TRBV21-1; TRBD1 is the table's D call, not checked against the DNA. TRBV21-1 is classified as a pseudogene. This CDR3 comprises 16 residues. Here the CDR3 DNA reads TGTGCCAGCAGCAATAAAAACCGGGACAGTGTGTTTATTCAGTACTTC. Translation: CASSNKNRDSVFIQYF.

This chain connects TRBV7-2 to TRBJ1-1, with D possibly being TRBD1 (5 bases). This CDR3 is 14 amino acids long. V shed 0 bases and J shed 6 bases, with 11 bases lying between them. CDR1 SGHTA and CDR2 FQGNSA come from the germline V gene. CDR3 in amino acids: CASSLALRGAEAFF. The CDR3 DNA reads TGTGCCAGCAGCTTAGCGCTACGGGGGGCTGAAGCTTTCTTT.

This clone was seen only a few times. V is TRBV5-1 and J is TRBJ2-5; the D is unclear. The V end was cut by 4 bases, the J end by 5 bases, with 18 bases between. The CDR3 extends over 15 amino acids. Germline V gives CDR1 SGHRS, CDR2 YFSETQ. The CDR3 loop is CASSPRGAGAETQYF. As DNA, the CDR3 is TGCGCCAGCAGCCCCCGAGGCGCAGGCGCGGAGACCCAGTACTTC.

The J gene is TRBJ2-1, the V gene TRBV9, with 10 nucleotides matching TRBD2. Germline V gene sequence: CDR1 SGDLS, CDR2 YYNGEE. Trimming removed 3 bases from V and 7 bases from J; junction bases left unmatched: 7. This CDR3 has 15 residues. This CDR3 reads CASSASSGGANEQFF. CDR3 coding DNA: TGTGCCAGCAGCGCGTCGAGCGGGGGGGCAAATGAGCAGTTCTTC. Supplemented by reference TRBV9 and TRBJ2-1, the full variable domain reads DSGVTQTPKHLITATGQRVTLRCSPRSGDLSVYWYQQSLDQGLQFLIQYYNGEERAKGNILERFSAQQFPDLHSELNLSSLELGDSALYFCASSASSGGANEQFFGPGTRLTVL.

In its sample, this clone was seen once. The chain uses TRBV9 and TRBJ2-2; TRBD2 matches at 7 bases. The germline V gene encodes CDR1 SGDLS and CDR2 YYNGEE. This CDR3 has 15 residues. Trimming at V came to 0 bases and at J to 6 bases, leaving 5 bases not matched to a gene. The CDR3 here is CASSVEPGLAGELFF. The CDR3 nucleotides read TGTGCCAGCAGCGTAGAGCCCGGACTAGCCGGGGAGCTGTTTTTT.

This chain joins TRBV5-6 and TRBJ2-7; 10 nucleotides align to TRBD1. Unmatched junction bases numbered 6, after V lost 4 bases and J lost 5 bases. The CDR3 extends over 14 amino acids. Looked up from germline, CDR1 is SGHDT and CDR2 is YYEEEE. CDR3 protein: CASSRGQGFDEQYF. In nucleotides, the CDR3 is TGTGCCAGCAGCCGGGGACAGGGGTTCGACGAGCAGTACTTC.

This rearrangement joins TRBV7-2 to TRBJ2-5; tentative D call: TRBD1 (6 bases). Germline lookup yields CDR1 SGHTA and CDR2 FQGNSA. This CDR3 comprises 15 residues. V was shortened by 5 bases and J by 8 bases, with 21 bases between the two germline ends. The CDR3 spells CASSQGPGQRITQYF. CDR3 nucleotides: TGTGCCAGCAGCCAGGGACCGGGACAACGGATAACCCAGTACTTC.

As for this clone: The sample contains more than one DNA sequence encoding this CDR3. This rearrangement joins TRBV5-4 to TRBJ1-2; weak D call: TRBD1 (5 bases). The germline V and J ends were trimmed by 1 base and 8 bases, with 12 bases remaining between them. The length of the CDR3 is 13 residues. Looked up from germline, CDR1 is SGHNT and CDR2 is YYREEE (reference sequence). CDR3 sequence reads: CASSLWQGGGYTF. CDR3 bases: TGTGCCAGCAGCTTGTGGCAGGGCGGAGGCTACACCTTC.

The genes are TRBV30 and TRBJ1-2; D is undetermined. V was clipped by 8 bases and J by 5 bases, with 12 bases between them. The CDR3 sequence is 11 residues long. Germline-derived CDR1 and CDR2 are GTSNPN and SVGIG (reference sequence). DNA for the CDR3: TGTGCCCTCGCTGAAGGTTATGGCTACACCTTC. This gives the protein CALAEGYGYTF.

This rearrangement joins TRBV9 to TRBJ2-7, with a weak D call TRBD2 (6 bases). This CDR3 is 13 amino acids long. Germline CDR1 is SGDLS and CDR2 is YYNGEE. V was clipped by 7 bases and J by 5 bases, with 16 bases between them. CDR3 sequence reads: CASSIGGRDEQYF. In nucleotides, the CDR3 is TGTGCCAGCTCAATCGGGGGAAGAGACGAGCAGTACTTC.

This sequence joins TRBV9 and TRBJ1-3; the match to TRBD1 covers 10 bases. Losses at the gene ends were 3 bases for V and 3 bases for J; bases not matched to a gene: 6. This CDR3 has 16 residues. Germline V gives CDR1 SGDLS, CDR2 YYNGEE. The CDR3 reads CASSASGQGGGNTIYF. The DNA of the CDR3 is TGTGCCAGCAGCGCCAGCGGACAGGGGGGTGGAAACACCATATATTTT.